The T cell receptor beta chain described here comes from a study of blood T cell repertoires in COVID-19. Study information: T cells, B-cell-depleted T cells, or PBMCs provided the cDNA or gDNA that served as material.

How the authors handled the data: For nucleated cells, counts were estimated from reference gene primer amplification. The repertoire was sequenced with immunoSEQ multiplex PCR; TCRdb's copy has only in-frame clones and lacks some. The DNA gave D and trimming, while V, J and clone size come from that table. The sample shows 250,000 or so clones, about four fifths of them seen only once. This CDR3 has 19 residues. Individuals drawn from 24 US areas were about 18 to 90 years old. Sequences were obtained from PBMCs or T cells enriched from blood (not recorded which). This receptor was identified in a man in his fifties or sixties who had recovered from COVID-19. V gene TRBV21-1 combines with J gene TRBJ2-2; TRBD1 is taken as the D call from the table, unchecked against the DNA. TRBV21-1 is given as a pseudogene. The CDR3: CASSPRPQADRTNTGELFF. CDR3 sequence (DNA): TGTGCCAGCAGCCCCCGGCCTCAGGCGGACAGAACAAACACCGGGGAGCTGTTTTTT.